This entry lists 25 T cell receptor beta chains sequenced from one sample in a study of shared clonotypes between healthy human individuals. Naivety among CD8 cells was defined by CD45RO negativity and positive CCR7 selection, thereby excluding terminally differentiated effector memory CD45RA+ cells. Sequenced by immunoSEQ multiplex PCR; TCRdb stores in-frame clones only, minus some. The data show about 2 million clones, approximately 95% seen once. Sequenced: naive CD8+ T cells sorted from blood. These receptors were collected from a man between 18 and 35 years old in good health.

The chain employs TRBV25-1 and TRBJ1-1; 7 nucleotides line up with TRBD1. Germline assignment: CDR1 MGHDK and CDR2 SYGVNS. The ends lost 4 bases at V and 3 bases at J; junction bases unmatched: 8. The length of the CDR3 is 15 residues. The CDR3 here is CASSGGTAYYTEAFF. CDR3 DNA sequence: TGTGCCAGCAGTGGGGGGACAGCTTATTACACTGAAGCTTTCTTT. The full variable domain, in which reference TRBV25-1 and TRBJ1-1 provide the parts outside the CDR3, is EADIYQTPRYLVIGTGKKITLECSQTMGHDKMYWYQQDPGMELHLIHYSYGVNSTEKGDLSSESTVSRIRTEHFPLTLESARPSHTSQYLCASSGGTAYYTEAFFGQGTRLTVV.

This clone was counted once. The rearrangement links TRBV7-6 to TRBJ1-4; D is unclear. Per germline, CDR1 SGHVS and CDR2 FNYEAQ. This CDR3 has 14 residues. Trimming pared 2 bases from V and 4 bases from J, leaving 8 bases between. The CDR3 loop is CASSLIQSNEKLFF. CDR3 coding DNA: TGTGCCAGCAGCTTAATACAGAGTAATGAAAAACTGTTTTTT.

This chain connects TRBV27 to TRBJ2-1; TRBD2 is a possible D gene (6 bases). Germline lookup yields CDR1 MNHEY and CDR2 SMNVEV (reference sequence). The CDR3 is made up of 15 amino acids. The V and J ends lost 8 bases and 3 bases respectively, with 17 bases between them. The DNA of the CDR3 is TGTGCCAGCCGGCGAAACGGGGGAAACTACAATGAGCAGTTCTTC. Translated, it gives CASRRNGGNYNEQFF.

This clone has just a few counts. The rearrangement links TRBV28 to TRBJ1-6; D not resolved. The CDR3 runs to 14 residues. V lost 11 bases, J lost 8 bases, and 19 bases lay in between. Germline loops: CDR1 MDHEN, CDR2 SYDVKM. The CDR3 spells CAARSNMGDSPLHF. The DNA for the CDR3 is TGTGCCGCCCGCTCGAACATGGGCGATTCACCCCTCCACTTT.

This chain connects TRBV7-6 to TRBJ1-4, with TRBD1 matching 8 bases. The trim removed 4 bases at V and 6 bases at J, leaving 4 bases unmatched. The CDR3 runs 14 residues. Germline CDR1 and CDR2: SGHVS and FNYEAQ. The CDR3 here is CASSWGQDHEKLFF. In DNA form, the CDR3 reads TGTGCCAGCAGCTGGGGACAGGATCATGAAAAACTGTTTTTT.

This clone was observed a single time. The chain combines TRBV5-6 with TRBJ2-2, with D uncertain. Per germline, CDR1 SGHDT and CDR2 YYEEEE. This CDR3 region has 16 residues. Between the trimmed V and J ends, which lost 1 base and 0 bases, there was a span of 10 bases. The CDR3 loop is CASSLLSAANTGELFF. The CDR3 DNA follows: TGTGCCAGCAGCTTGCTGTCCGCTGCGAACACCGGGGAGCTGTTTTTT.

The rearrangement joins TRBV9 to TRBJ2-7; the D gene is possibly TRBD2 (6 bases). CDR3 length: 15 residues. The germline V gene encodes CDR1 SGDLS and CDR2 YYNGEE. Trimming pared 0 bases from V and 7 bases from J, leaving 17 bases between. CDR3 sequence: CASSVGAGSNWEQYF. CDR3 DNA: TGTGCCAGCAGCGTAGGGGCGGGATCAAACTGGGAGCAGTACTTC. The complete variable domain, with remaining parts taken from reference TRBV9 and TRBJ2-7, reads DSGVTQTPKHLITATGQRVTLRCSPRSGDLSVYWYQQSLDQGLQFLIQYYNGEERAKGNILERFSAQQFPDLHSELNLSSLELGDSALYFCASSVGAGSNWEQYFGPGTRLTVT.

This sequence joins TRBV6-5 and TRBJ1-3, with D unclear. Trimming cost V 5 bases and J 0 bases, with 5 bases left between them. The germline gives CDR1 MNHEY, CDR2 SVGAGI. The CDR3 length is 13 residues. CDR3 residues: CASSTDSGNTIYF. In DNA, the CDR3 is TGTGCCAGCAGTACAGACTCTGGAAACACCATATATTTT.

This clone was observed a single time. V usage is TRBV5-8 and J usage is TRBJ1-2; D unresolved. This CDR3 spans 13 amino acids. V dropped 4 bases and J dropped 0 bases, with 7 bases sitting between them. CDR1 is SGHTS, CDR2 YDEGEE, per germline. CDR3 region: CASSAMANYGYTF. The CDR3 DNA is TGTGCCAGCAGCGCCATGGCTAACTATGGCTACACCTTC.

The gene calls are TRBV10-3 and TRBJ2-7; 7 positions agree with TRBD2. The CDR3 loop spans 13 amino acids. Trimming removed 10 bases from V and 3 bases from J; junction bases left unmatched: 9. Germline CDR1 ENHRY, CDR2 SYGVKD. CDR3 sequence reads: CANSLAGGYEQYF. DNA of the CDR3: TGTGCCAACTCCTTAGCGGGCGGCTACGAGCAGTACTTC.

This clone showed up just once. The genes are TRBV29-1 and TRBJ1-2; D is unclear. Trimming removed 0 bases from V and 3 bases from J, with 8 bases in between. The germline CDR1 and CDR2 sequences are SQVTM and ANQGSEA. The CDR3 contains 13 residues. CDR3 DNA: TGCAGCGTTGAAGATCCCGGGCACTATGGCTACACCTTC. Residues: CSVEDPGHYGYTF.

Here the CDR3 reads CASSSSQGERTYEQYF. For the CDR3, the DNA is TGTGCCAGCAGTTCGTCCCAGGGGGAGAGAACCTACGAGCAGTACTTC. The chain uses TRBV27 and TRBJ2-7; 7 bases are a match to TRBD1. Unmatched junction bases numbered 11, after V lost 4 bases and J lost 2 bases. Germline CDR1 and CDR2: MNHEY and SMNVEV (reference sequence). The CDR3 covers 16 residues.

V usage is TRBV29-1 and J usage is TRBJ1-5; D remains unclear. The CDR3 contains 12 residues. V was trimmed by 3 bases and J by 10 bases, leaving 13 bases between them. CDR1 is SQVTM and CDR2 is ANQGSEA in the germline V gene. The CDR3 region is CSVETGLGPQHF. The CDR3 nucleotides are TGCAGCGTTGAGACGGGCCTGGGTCCCCAGCATTTT. Drawing the rest from reference TRBV29-1 and TRBJ1-5, the complete variable domain is SAVISQKPSRDICQRGTSLTIQCQVDSQVTMMFWYRQQPGQSLTLIATANQGSEATYESGFVIDKFPISRPNLTFSTLTVSNMSPEDSSIYLCSVETGLGPQHFGDGTRLSIL.

The chain links TRBV6-5 to TRBJ2-1; 7 bases are shared with TRBD2. This CDR3 comprises 15 residues. From germline, CDR1 is MNHEY and CDR2 SVGAGI. Losses at the gene ends were 2 bases for V and 7 bases for J; bases not matched to a gene: 8. DNA of the CDR3: TGTGCCAGCAGTTACGGCGCGGGAGAAGGGAATGAGCAGTTCTTC. Translating gives CASSYGAGEGNEQFF.

The chain uses TRBV7-9 and TRBJ2-7; 9 positions match TRBD1. This CDR3 comprises 15 residues. From germline, CDR1 is SEHNR and CDR2 FQNEAQ (reference sequence). V was pared by 5 bases and J by 3 bases, with 8 bases of the junction left unmatched. This CDR3 reads CASSARQGEGYEQYF. DNA of the CDR3: TGTGCCAGCAGCGCGCGACAGGGGGAGGGCTACGAGCAGTACTTC.

The genes are TRBV27 and TRBJ1-5; D possibly corresponds to TRBD1 (6 bases). V was clipped by 5 bases and J by 5 bases, with 10 bases between them. Germline assignment: CDR1 MNHEY and CDR2 SMNVEV (reference sequence). This CDR3 has 13 residues. CDR3 coding DNA: TGTGCCAGCAGTACATACAGGGATCAGCCCCAGCATTTT. This sequence encodes CASSTYRDQPQHF.

Worth noting for this clone: Other nucleotide sequences in the sample specify the same CDR3. The rearrangement links TRBV5-1 to TRBJ2-7; D is unresolved. V was shortened by 0 bases and J by 0 bases, with 7 bases between the two germline ends. Germline V gives CDR1 SGHRS, CDR2 YFSETQ. The CDR3 covers 14 residues. CDR3 protein: CASSLVGNSYEQYF. CDR3 in DNA: TGCGCCAGCAGCTTGGTGGGCAACTCCTACGAGCAGTACTTC.

The CDR3 bases are TGTGCCAGCAGTAGATACAAAAACGAAGCTTTCTTT. Translation: CASSRYKNEAFF. The genes are TRBV28 and TRBJ1-1; D remains ambiguous. Trimming cost V 5 bases and J 8 bases, with 12 bases left between them. The CDR3 spans 12 residues. The germline gives CDR1 MDHEN, CDR2 SYDVKM.

The V call is TRBV4-1, the J call TRBJ2-7; unclear D gene. Germline V gene data show CDR1 as MGHRA and CDR2 as YSYEKL. V was shortened by 1 base and J by 3 bases, with 7 bases between the two germline ends. This CDR3 comprises 13 residues. The CDR3 loop is CASSQVEHYEQYF. The CDR3 nucleotides are TGCGCCAGCAGCCAAGTCGAGCACTACGAGCAGTACTTC.

This clone turned up a few times. The chain recombines TRBV5-1 with TRBJ2-6, with a possible D match to TRBD1 (6 bases). The germline CDR1 and CDR2 sequences are SGHRS and YFSETQ. Trimming took off 3 bases at V and 0 bases at J, with 22 bases between the two ends. This CDR3 spans 20 amino acids. CDR3 sequence: CASSSWQTGTSLSGANVLTF. CDR3 nucleotide sequence: TGCGCCAGCAGCTCGTGGCAAACCGGGACATCCCTCTCTGGGGCCAACGTCCTGACTTTC.

V gene TRBV4-1 combines with J gene TRBJ1-4; D gene uncertain. Trimming cost V 4 bases and J 8 bases, with 11 bases left between them. The germline V gene has CDR1 MGHRA and CDR2 YSYEKL. The CDR3 length is 13 residues. CDR3 loop: CASSLIVQEKLFF. For the CDR3, the DNA is TGCGCCAGCAGCCTGATCGTGCAGGAAAAACTGTTTTTT.

The chain combines TRBV13 with TRBJ1-2, with D possibly TRBD1 on 5 matching bases. V was clipped by 3 bases and J by 0 bases, with 5 bases between them. The CDR3 is 13 residues long. CDR1 and CDR2 (germline): PRHDT, FYEKMQ (reference sequence). For the CDR3, the DNA is TGTGCCAGCAGCTTGACAGCTAACTATGGCTACACCTTC. Its protein is CASSLTANYGYTF.

This chain links TRBV21-1 with TRBJ1-1. TRBV21-1 is an annotated pseudogene. The CDR3 contains 16 residues. This chain's CDR3 is CASSNVLSNFGTEAFF. CDR3 coding DNA: TGTGCCAGCAGCAACGTGCTTTCAAACTTTGGAACTGAAGCTTTCTTT.

The chain joins TRBV7-9 to TRBJ2-1, with D perhaps being TRBD1 or TRBD2 (6 bases each). This CDR3 contains 14 residues. Germline V lookup: CDR1 SEHNR, CDR2 FQNEAQ (reference sequence). Trimming shortened V by 6 bases and J by 6 bases, and 15 bases separated the two germline ends. The CDR3, as DNA: TGTGCCAGCAGTCCGCCCGGGGGCGGCAATGAGCAGTTCTTC. Translation: CASSPPGGGNEQFF.

The chain carries TRBV7-6 and TRBJ2-7; 9 bases map to TRBD2. CDR1 is SGHVS, CDR2 FNYEAQ, per germline. J lost 3 bases, V lost 4 bases, and 1 base had no gene match. This CDR3 region has 13 residues. CDR3 DNA sequence: TGTGCCAGCAGCTCTAGCGGGGTCTACGAGCAGTACTTC. Protein sequence: CASSSSGVYEQYF.